Each of the 17 T cell receptor beta chains below was sequenced from the same sample in a study of T cell clonality in common variable immunodeficiency (dated by TCRdb to the mid-2010s). The library was prepared using the immunoSEQ multiplex PCR assay. TCRdb re-hosts the immuneACCESS table, in-frame sequences only. Its copies lack some clones; in the studies checked, an unresolved V gene accounts for under half of them, and the cause for the rest is not known. This sample shows some 52,000 clones, and none of them turns up only once. The top ten clones comprise 3% to 3.5% of the sample. Source material: peripheral blood mononuclear cells. These receptors came from a person aged 18-70 years in good health.

This clone showed up many times. The CDR3 extends 3 residues past the end of the read, so its final part is completed from the germline J gene. The rearrangement links TRBV11-2 to TRBJ2-1; the D is unclear. From germline, CDR1 is SGHAT and CDR2 FQNNGV. Trimming removed 4 bases at V and 7 bases at J, with 11 bases between. The CDR3 totals 13 residues. The part of the CDR3 DNA that was read is TGTGCCAGCAGCTGGCGGTCGGGTAATGAG. Its protein product is CASSWRSGNE. The complete CDR3 sequence is CASSWRSGNEQFF. Variable domain in full (rest from reference TRBV11-2 and TRBJ2-1): EAGVAQSPRYKIIEKRQSVAFWCNPISGHATLYWYQQILGQGPKLLIQFQNNGVVDDSQLPKDRFSAERLKGVDSTLKIQPAKLEDSAVYLCASSWRSGNEQFFGPGTRLTVL.

This clone was detected ten times or more. The read gets to within 3 residues of the CDR3 end, and the germline J gene fills in the rest. J is TRBJ2-6 and V is TRBV2; D may be TRBD1 (5 bases). V was clipped by 4 bases and J by 6 bases, with 16 bases between them. The CDR3 is 16 residues long. Germline V lookup: CDR1 SNHLY, CDR2 FYNNEI. CDR3 sequence reads: CASSAGRVLEANVLTF. The sequenced part of the CDR3 DNA is TGTGCCAGCAGTGCTGGCAGGGTGCTCGAGGCCAACGTC.

A remark on this clone: The observed sequence ends 3 residues before the CDR3 terminus, with the missing tail filled in from the germline J gene. V and J are TRBV7-3 and TRBJ1-2; 8 positions match TRBD1. From germline, CDR1 is SGHTA and CDR2 FQGTGA. The CDR3 consists of 16 residues. The CDR3 loop reads CASSARTGSRDNDYTF. The part of the CDR3 DNA that was read is TGTGCCAGCAGCGCCCGGACAGGGTCGAGAGACAATGAC. Together with reference TRBV7-3 and TRBJ1-2, the CDR3 gives the full variable domain: GAGVSQTPSNKVTEKGKYVELRCDPISGHTALYWYRQSLGQGPEFLIYFQGTGAADDSGLPNDRFFAVRPEGSVSTLKIQRTERGDSAVYLCASSARTGSRDNDYTFGSGTRLTVV.

This clone was found many times. The sequenced fragment ends 3 residues before the CDR3 boundary, so the rest is inferred from the germline J gene. The V and J genes are TRBV6-2 or TRBV6-3 and TRBJ2-7; tentatively, D is TRBD2 (5 bases). The length of the CDR3 is 15 residues. Trimming left V 2 bases short and J 2 bases short, with 13 bases between. Germline CDR1 reads MNHEY; CDR2 reads SVGEGT. The CDR3 is CASSYPGLGTYEQYF. The covered CDR3 bases are TGTGCCAGCAGTTACCCGGGGTTGGGAACCTACGAG.

Many counts were recorded for this clone. The read ends 3 residues shy of where the CDR3 ends; the end is completed using the germline J gene. J is TRBJ1-1 and V is TRBV5-1, with TRBD1 matching 11 bases. The CDR3 spans 14 residues. V lost 8 bases, J lost 4 bases, and 7 bases stayed unmatched. Per the germline V gene, CDR1 is SGHRS and CDR2 is YFSETQ. Here the CDR3 reads CASRTGGAFTEAFF. CDR3 bases read: TGCGCCAGTAGGACAGGGGGCGCTTTCACTGAA.

This clone was seen a few times. The CDR3 extends 3 residues past the end of the read, so its final part is completed from the germline J gene. The gene calls are TRBV2 and TRBJ1-5, with 7 bases that match TRBD1. The CDR3 runs 15 residues. The V gene end was trimmed by 7 bases and the J gene end by 2 bases; junction bases not matched to a gene: 8. The germline CDR1 and CDR2 sequences are SNHLY and FYNNEI. The part of the CDR3 DNA that was read is TGTGCCAGCAAGACGAACAGGGGTGGCAATCAGCCC. This gives the protein CASKTNRGGNQP. The whole CDR3 protein reads CASKTNRGGNQPQHF.

This clone appeared a few times. The read falls 3 residues short of the CDR3 end, and the missing part is taken from the germline J gene. The chain has TRBV5-4 and TRBJ2-1; TRBD2 matches 9 bases. V trimming: 5 bases; J trimming: 3 bases; junction bases outside the gene matches: 3. CDR1 and CDR2 (germline): SGHNT, YYREEE (reference sequence). The CDR3 covers 14 residues. Partial CDR3 DNA: TGTGCCAGCAGTAGTAGCGGGAGCTACAATGAG. Its protein product is CASSSSGSYNE. The whole CDR3 is CASSSSGSYNEQFF.

Worth noting for this clone: The CDR3 is cut off 3 residues early in the read; its end comes from the germline J gene. V gene TRBV18 combines with J gene TRBJ2-2, with 10 bases lining up with TRBD2. Germline-derived CDR1 and CDR2 are KGHSH and LQKENI. After removal of 3 bases from V and 7 bases from J, the junction contained 8 bases not matched to a gene. The CDR3 length is 16 residues. CDR3 region: CASSPPGLASDGELFF. The part of the CDR3 DNA that was read is TGTGCCAGCTCACCGCCGGGACTAGCGTCAGACGGGGAG.

This clone was seen ten or more times. From the germline J gene comes the end of the CDR3, since the read stops 3 residues before it. The sample contains more than one DNA sequence encoding this CDR3. This chain uses TRBV30 with TRBJ1-3; 9 bases agree with TRBD1. V dropped 3 bases and J dropped 1; count of bases not matched to a gene: 7. Germline V gene data show CDR1 as GTSNPN and CDR2 as SVGIG (reference sequence). CDR3 length: 16 residues. The sequenced CDR3 bases are TGTGCCTGGAGCGGGGACAGGGTTCCGTCTGGAAACACC. Its translation is CAWSGDRVPSGNT. The whole CDR3 region reads CAWSGDRVPSGNTIYF.

Notes on this clone: The observed sequence ends 3 residues before the CDR3 terminus, with the missing tail filled in from the germline J gene. V usage is TRBV19 and J usage is TRBJ1-2, with D unresolved. The CDR3 has 16 residues. The germline V gene has CDR1 LNHDA and CDR2 SQIVND (reference sequence). The DNA read from the CDR3 is TGTGCCAGTAGCCACAGTAGCGGGAGCTCCTACAATGAC. Protein product: CASSHSSGSSYND. The complete CDR3 reads CASSHSSGSSYNDYTF.

This clone has ten or more counts. The read finishes 3 residues shy of the CDR3 end, and the germline J gene is used to complete it. The genes are TRBV12-3 or TRBV12-4 and TRBJ2-7; 10 bases line up with TRBD2. There are 15 residues in the CDR3. Trimming cost V 5 bases and J 3 bases; bases outside gene matches: 7. CDR3 DNA (partial): TGTGCCAGCAGTATGCTAGCGGGAGACAACTACGAG. This gives the protein CASSMLAGDNYE. The CDR3 in full is CASSMLAGDNYEQYF.

This clone has a handful of counts. With a much larger clone just one base away, this may be a read error. The observed sequence ends 3 residues before the CDR3 terminus, with the missing tail filled in from the germline J gene. The J gene is TRBJ2-3, the V gene TRBV7-2; no firm D call. Germline-derived CDR1 and CDR2 are SGHTA and FQGNSA. The CDR3 extends over 14 amino acids. CDR3: CASSLGNSNQPQYF. Incomplete CDR3 DNA: TGTGCCAGCAGCTTAGGTAATAGCAATCAGCCG.

Many counts were recorded for this clone. The read ends 3 residues early relative to the CDR3; the germline J gene fills the gap. The chain uses TRBV19 and TRBJ1-2, with TRBD1 matching 9 bases. V trimming: 4 bases; J trimming: 4 bases; junction bases outside the gene matches: 7. The germline gives CDR1 LNHDA, CDR2 SQIVND (reference sequence). The CDR3 contains 15 residues. The CDR3 here is CASSTLGTGTYGYTF. The sequenced part of the CDR3 DNA is TGTGCCAGTAGTACACTGGGGACAGGGACCTATGGC. Together with reference TRBV19 and TRBJ1-2, the CDR3 gives the full variable domain: DGGITQSPKYLFRKEGQNVTLSCEQNLNHDAMYWYRQDPGQGLRLIYYSQIVNDFQKGDIAEGYSVSREKKESFPLTVTSAQKNPTAFYLCASSTLGTGTYGYTFGSGTRLTVV.

This clone was seen many times. The CDR3 end falls 3 residues outside the read, so it is completed with the germline J gene. The rearrangement links TRBV13 to TRBJ2-3; 8 nucleotides match TRBD2. Germline-derived CDR1 and CDR2 are PRHDT and FYEKMQ (reference sequence). The CDR3 spans 19 residues. Germline trimming cut 2 bases from V and 0 bases from J; bases unmatched to any gene: 13. CDR3 DNA, as far as it was read: TGTGCCAGCAGCTTAACCCCCCTGGGAATAGCGGGAAGCACAGATACG. Amino acids: CASSLTPLGIAGSTDT. The whole CDR3 protein reads CASSLTPLGIAGSTDTQYF.

The sample holds a few counts of this clone. The missing CDR3 end, 3 residues past where the read stops, is filled in from the germline J gene. The rearrangement joins TRBV5-1 to TRBJ2-3; TRBD2 aligns across 9 bases. Trimming at V came to 1 base and at J to 2 bases, leaving 5 bases not matched to a gene. Per germline, CDR1 SGHRS and CDR2 YFSETQ. CDR3 length: 16 residues. Here the CDR3 reads CASSLTLAGTTDTQYF. The covered CDR3 bases are TGCGCCAGCAGCTTGACGCTAGCGGGAACCACAGATACG.

The sample holds many counts of this clone. The read halts 3 residues ahead of the CDR3 end, with the missing end drawn from the germline J gene. This chain connects TRBV7-9 to TRBJ2-2; D not resolved. The germline V gene has CDR1 SEHNR and CDR2 FQNEAQ (reference sequence). The CDR3 extends over 15 amino acids. Trimming shortened V by 5 bases and J by 5 bases, and 15 bases separated the two germline ends. The CDR3 sequence: CASSPQAGATGELFF. The DNA read from the CDR3 is TGTGCCAGCAGCCCCCAAGCAGGAGCTACCGGGGAG.

A word on this clone: A much larger clone is a single base away; this may be a read error. Sequencing ends 3 residues short of the CDR3 end; the germline J gene provides the rest. This chain links TRBV18 with TRBJ2-2, with 9 bases identical to TRBD1. The CDR3 has 18 amino acids. Looked up from germline, CDR1 is KGHSH and CDR2 is LQKENI. This CDR3 is CASSQQTGGPSGANVLFF. The covered CDR3 bases are TGTGCCAGCTCCCAACAAACAGGGGGCCCTTCTGGGGCCAACGTG.